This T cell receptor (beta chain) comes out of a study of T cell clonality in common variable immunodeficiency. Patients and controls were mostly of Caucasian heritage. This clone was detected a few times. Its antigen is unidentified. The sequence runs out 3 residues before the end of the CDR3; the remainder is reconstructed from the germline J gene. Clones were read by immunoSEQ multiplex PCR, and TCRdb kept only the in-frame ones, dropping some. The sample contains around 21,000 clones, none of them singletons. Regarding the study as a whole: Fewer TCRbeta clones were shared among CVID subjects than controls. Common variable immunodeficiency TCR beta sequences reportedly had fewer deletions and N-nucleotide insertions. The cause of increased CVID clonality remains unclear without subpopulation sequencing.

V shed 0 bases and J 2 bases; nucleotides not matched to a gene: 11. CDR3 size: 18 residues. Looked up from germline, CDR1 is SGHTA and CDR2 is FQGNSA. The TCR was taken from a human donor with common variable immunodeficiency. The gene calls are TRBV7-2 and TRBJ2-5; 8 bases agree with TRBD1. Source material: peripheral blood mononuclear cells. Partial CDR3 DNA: TGTGCCAGCAGCTTAGCGGCGAACAGGGGGTCGTGGCAAGAGACC. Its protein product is CASSLAANRGSWQET. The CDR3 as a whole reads CASSLAANRGSWQETQYF.